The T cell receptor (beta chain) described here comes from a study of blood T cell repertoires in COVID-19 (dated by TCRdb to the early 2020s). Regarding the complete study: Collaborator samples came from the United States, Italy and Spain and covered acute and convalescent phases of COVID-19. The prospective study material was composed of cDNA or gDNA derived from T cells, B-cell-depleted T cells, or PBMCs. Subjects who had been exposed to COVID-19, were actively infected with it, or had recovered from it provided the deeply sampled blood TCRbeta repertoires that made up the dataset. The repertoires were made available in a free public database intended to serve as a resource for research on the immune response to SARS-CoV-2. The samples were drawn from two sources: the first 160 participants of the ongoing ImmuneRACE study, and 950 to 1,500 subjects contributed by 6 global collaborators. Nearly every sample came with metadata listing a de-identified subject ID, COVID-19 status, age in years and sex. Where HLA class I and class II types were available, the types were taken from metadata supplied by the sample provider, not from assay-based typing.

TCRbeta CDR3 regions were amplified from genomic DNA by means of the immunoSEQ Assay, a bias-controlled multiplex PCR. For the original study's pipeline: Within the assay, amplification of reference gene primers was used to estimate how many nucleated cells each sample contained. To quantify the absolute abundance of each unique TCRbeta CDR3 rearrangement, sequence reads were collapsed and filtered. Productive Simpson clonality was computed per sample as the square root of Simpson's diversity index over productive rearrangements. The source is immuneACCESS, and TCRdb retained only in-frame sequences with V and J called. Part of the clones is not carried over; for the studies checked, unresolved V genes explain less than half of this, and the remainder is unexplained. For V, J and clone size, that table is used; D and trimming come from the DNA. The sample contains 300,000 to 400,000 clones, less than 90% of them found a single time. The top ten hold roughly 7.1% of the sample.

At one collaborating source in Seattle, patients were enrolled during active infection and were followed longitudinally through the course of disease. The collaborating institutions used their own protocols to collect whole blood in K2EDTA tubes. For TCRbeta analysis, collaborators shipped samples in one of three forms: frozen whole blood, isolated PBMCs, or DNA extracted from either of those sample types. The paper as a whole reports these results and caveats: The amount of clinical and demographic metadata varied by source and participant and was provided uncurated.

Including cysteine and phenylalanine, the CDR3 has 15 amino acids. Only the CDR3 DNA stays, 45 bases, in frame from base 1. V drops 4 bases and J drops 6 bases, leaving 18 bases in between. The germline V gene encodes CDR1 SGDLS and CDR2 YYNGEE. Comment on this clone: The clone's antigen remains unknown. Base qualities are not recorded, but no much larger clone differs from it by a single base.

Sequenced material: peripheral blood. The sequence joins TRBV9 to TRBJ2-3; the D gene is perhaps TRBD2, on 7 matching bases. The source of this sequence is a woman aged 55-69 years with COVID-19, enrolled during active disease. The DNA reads TGTGCCAGCAGCTTCAGCGGGGACACCTCGGATACGCAGTATTTT. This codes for CASSFSGDTSDTQYF.